The entry below gives a single T cell receptor (beta chain) sequence along with its context. The sample comes from a study of CD8 T cells in Susac syndrome. cDNA came from 0.5 to 1 ug RNA primed by random hexamers. The amplification used immunoSEQ multiplex PCR on TCR beta CDR3; it spanned 54 Vbeta and 13 Jbeta. One entry per CDR3 protein results from TCRdb running MiXCR on the immunoSEQ multiplex PCR reads. The repertoire holds 150,000 to 200,000 distinct CDR3 sequences, with roughly 95% as singletons. Germline V gives CDR1 LGHNA, CDR2 YNFKEQ. Trimming removed 4 bases from V and 2 bases from J, with 12 bases in between. This CDR3 spans 15 amino acids.

Material: CD4+ T cells from PBMCs. This rearrangement joins TRBV4-2 to TRBJ1-5; D gene unclear. The sequence derives from a human donor with multiple sclerosis. CDR3 DNA: TGTGCCAGCAGCCCCCGTTCGGGTGGCAATCAGCCCCAGCATTTT. The encoded protein is CASSPRSGGNQPQHF.